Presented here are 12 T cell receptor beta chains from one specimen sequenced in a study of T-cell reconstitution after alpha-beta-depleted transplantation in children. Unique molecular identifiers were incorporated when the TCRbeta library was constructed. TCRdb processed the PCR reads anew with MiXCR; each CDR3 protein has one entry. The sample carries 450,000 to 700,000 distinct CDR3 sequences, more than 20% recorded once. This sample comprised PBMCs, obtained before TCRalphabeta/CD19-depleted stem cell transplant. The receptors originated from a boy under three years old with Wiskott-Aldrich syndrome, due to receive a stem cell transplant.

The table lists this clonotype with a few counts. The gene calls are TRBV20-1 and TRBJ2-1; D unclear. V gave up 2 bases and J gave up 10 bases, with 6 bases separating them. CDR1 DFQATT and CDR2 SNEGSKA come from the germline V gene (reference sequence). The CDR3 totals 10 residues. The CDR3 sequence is CSARRSEQFF. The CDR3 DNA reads TGCAGTGCTAGAAGGTCGGAGCAGTTCTTC.

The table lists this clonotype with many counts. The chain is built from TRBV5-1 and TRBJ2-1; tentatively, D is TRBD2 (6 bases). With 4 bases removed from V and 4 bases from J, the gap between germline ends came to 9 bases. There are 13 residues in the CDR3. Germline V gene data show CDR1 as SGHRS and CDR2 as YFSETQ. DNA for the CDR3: TGCGCCAGCAGCCCGGGACTTTACAATGAGCAGTTCTTC. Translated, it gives CASSPGLYNEQFF. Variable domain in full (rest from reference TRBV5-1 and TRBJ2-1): KAGVTQTPRYLIKTRGQQVTLSCSPISGHRSVSWYQQTPGQGLQFLFEYFSETQRNKGNFPGRFSGRQFSNSRSEMNVSTLELGDSALYLCASSPGLYNEQFFGPGTRLTVL.

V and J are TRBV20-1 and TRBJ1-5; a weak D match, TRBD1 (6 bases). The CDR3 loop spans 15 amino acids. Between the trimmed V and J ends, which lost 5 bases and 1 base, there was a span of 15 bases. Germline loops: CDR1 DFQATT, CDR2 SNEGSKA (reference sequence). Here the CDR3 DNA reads TGCAGTGCTGGAGCCCTGACAGGAAGCAATCAGCCCCAGCATTTT. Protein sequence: CSAGALTGSNQPQHF.

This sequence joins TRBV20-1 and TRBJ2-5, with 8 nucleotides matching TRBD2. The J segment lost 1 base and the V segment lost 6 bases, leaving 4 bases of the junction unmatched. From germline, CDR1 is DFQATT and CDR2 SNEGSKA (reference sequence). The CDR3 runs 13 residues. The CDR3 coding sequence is TGCAGTGCCAGTAGCGGGGCCCAAGAGACCCAGTACTTC. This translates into CSASSGAQETQYF.

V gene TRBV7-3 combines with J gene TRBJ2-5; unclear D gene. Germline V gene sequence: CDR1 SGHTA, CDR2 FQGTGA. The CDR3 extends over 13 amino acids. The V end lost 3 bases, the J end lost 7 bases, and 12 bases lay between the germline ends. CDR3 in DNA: TGTGCCAGCAGCTTCGGCGCGATAGGGACCCAGTACTTC. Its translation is CASSFGAIGTQYF. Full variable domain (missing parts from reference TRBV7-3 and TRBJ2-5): GAGVSQTPSNKVTEKGKYVELRCDPISGHTALYWYRQSLGQGPEFLIYFQGTGAADDSGLPNDRFFAVRPEGSVSTLKIQRTERGDSAVYLCASSFGAIGTQYFGPGTRLLVL.

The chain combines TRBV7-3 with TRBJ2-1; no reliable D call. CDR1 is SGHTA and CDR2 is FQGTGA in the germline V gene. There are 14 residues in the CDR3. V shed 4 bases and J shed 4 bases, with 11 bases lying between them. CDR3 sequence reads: CASSSPLRYNEQFF. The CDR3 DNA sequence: TGTGCCAGCAGCTCCCCACTAAGGTACAATGAGCAGTTCTTC.

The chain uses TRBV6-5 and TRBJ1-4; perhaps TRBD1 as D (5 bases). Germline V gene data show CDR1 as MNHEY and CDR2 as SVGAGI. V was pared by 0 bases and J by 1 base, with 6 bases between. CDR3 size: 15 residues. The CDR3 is CASSYSGVTNEKLFF. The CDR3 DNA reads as TGTGCCAGCAGTTACTCGGGGGTAACTAATGAAAAACTGTTTTTT.

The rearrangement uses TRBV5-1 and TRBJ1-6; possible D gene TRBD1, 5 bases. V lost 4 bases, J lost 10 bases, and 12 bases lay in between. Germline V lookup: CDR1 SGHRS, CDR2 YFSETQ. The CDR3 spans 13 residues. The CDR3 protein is CASSRGTASPLHF. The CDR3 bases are TGCGCCAGCAGCCGTGGGACGGCCTCACCCCTCCACTTT.

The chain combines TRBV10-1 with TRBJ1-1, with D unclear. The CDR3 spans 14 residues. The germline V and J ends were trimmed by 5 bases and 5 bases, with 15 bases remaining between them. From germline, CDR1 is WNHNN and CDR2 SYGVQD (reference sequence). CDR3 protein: CASSYRRGGTEAFF. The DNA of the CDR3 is TGCGCCAGCAGTTACCGACGGGGTGGGACTGAAGCTTTCTTT.

Written as DNA, the CDR3 is TGTGCCAGTAGGACTAGCGGGGTCTCCTACAATGAGCAGTTCTTC. Protein sequence: CASRTSGVSYNEQFF. The chain combines TRBV27 with TRBJ2-1, with TRBD2 identical over 12 bases. Germline-derived CDR1 and CDR2 are MNHEY and SMNVEV (reference sequence). The V gene end was trimmed by 9 bases and the J gene end by 0 bases; junction bases not matched to a gene: 3. The CDR3 consists of 15 residues.

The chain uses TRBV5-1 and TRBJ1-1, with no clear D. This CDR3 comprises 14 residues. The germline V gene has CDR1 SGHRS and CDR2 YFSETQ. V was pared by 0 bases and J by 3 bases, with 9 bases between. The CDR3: CASSLAPEDTEAFF. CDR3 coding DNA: TGCGCCAGCAGCTTGGCCCCTGAAGACACTGAAGCTTTCTTT.

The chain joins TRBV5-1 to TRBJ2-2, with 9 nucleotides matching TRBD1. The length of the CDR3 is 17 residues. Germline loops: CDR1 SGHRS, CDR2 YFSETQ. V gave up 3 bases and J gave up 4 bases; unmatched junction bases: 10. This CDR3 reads CASSSITGGSSTGELFF. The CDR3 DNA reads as TGCGCCAGCAGCTCGATTACAGGGGGCTCTAGCACCGGGGAGCTGTTTTTT.